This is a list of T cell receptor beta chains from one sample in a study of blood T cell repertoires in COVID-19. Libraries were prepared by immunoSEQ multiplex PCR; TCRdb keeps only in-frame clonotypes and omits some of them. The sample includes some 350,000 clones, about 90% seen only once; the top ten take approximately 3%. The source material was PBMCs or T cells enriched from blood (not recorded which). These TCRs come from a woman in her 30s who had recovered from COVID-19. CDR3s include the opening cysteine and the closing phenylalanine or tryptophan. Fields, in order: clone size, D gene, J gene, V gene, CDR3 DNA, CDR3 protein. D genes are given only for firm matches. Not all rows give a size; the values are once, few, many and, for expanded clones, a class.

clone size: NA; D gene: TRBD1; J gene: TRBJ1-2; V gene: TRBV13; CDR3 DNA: TGTGCCAGCAGCTTAGTTACGGAGACAGGGCTTAACTATGGCTACACCTTC; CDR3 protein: CASSLVTETGLNYGYTF
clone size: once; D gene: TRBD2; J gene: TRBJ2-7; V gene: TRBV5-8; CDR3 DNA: TGTGCCAGCAGCTTCGGAGGCGGGGGGGTCAACGAGCAGTACTTC; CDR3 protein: CASSFGGGGVNEQYF
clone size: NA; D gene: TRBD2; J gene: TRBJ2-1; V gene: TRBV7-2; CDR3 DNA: TGTGCCAGCAGCTTCTATGATAGCGGGAGAAATGAGCAGTTCTTC; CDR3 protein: CASSFYDSGRNEQFF
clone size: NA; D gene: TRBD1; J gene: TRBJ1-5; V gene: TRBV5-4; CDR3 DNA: TGTGCCAGCAGCTTCGCAGGGGGTCAGCCCCAGCATTTT; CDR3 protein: CASSFAGGQPQHF
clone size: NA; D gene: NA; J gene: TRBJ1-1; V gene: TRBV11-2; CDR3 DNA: TGTGCCACCACTAACCAGGGGAGCCCTGAAGCTTTCTTT; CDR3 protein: CATTNQGSPEAFF
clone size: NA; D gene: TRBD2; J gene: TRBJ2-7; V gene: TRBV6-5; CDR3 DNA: TGTGCCAGCAGTTACTCCCTAGCGGGAGACTACGAGCAGTACTTC; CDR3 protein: CASSYSLAGDYEQYF
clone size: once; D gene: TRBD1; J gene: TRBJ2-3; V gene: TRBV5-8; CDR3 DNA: TGTGCCAGCAGCTTAATGGGACAGGGAACAGATACGCAGTATTTT; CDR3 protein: CASSLMGQGTDTQYF
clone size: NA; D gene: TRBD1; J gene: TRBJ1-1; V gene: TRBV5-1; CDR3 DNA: TGCGCCAGCAGCTTGGGAGGCGGGACAGGGGTTACTGAAGCTTTCTTT; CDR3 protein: CASSLGGGTGVTEAFF
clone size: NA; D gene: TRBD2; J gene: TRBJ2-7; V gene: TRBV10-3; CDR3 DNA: TGTGCCATCAGTGAGTCGGCGGGGGGAGGCGAGCAGTACTTC; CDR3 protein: CAISESAGGGEQYF
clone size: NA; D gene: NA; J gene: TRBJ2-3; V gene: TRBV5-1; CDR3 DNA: TGCGCCAGCAGCCTACAGGAGACTACAGATACGCAGTATTTT; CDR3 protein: CASSLQETTDTQYF
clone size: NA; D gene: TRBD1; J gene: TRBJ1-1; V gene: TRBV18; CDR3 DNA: TGTGCCAGCTCACAGGGACAGGGAGGGTCAGGGCCTGAAGCTTTCTTT; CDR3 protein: CASSQGQGGSGPEAFF
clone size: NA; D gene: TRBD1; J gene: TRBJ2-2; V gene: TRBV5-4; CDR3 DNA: TGTGCCAGCAGCTTGGGGCTCAACAGGGGGAACACCGGGGAGCTGTTTTTT; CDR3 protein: CASSLGLNRGNTGELFF
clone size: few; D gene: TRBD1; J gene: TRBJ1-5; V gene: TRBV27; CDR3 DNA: TGTGCCAGCAGCCGGACAGGTCAGCCCCAGCATTTT; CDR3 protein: CASSRTGQPQHF
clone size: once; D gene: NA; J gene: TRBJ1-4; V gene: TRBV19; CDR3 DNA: TGTGCCAGTAGTATTGGAGACAGACTCAATGAAAAACTGTTTTTT; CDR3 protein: CASSIGDRLNEKLFF
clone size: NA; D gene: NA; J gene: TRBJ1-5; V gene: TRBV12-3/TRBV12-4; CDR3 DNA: TGTGCCAGCAGTTATCTTAGCAATCAGCCCCAGCATTTT; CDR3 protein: CASSYLSNQPQHF
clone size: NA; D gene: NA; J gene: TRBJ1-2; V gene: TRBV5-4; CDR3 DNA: TGTGCCAGCAGCTTCGACAGCTATGGCTACACCTTC; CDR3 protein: CASSFDSYGYTF
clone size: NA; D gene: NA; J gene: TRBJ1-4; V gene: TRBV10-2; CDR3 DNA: TGCGCCAGCAGAACCGACGGGGTTCTAGACGAAAAACTGTTTTTT; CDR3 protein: CASRTDGVLDEKLFF
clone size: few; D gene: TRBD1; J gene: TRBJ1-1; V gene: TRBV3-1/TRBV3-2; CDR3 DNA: TGTGCCAGCAGCCCTGGACAGGGAGGGTTGGGAGACACTGAAGCTTTCTTT; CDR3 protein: CASSPGQGGLGDTEAFF
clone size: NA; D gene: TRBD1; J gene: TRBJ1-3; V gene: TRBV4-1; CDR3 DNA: TGCGCCAGCAGCCAAACGAATGGCAGGGGGTCATCTGGAAACACCATATATTTT; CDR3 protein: CASSQTNGRGSSGNTIYF
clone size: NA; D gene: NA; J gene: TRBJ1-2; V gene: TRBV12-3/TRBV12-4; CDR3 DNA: TGTGCCAGCAGTTGGGCCCTGCCCTATGGCTACACCTTC; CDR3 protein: CASSWALPYGYTF
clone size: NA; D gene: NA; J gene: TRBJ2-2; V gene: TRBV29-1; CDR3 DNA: TGCCCGATGATCAAGGGAGCGAACACCGGGGAGCTGTTTTTT; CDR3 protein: CPMIKGANTGELFF
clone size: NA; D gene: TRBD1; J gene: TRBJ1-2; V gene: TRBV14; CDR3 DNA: TGTGCCAGCAGCCCCACAGGGGTACCGGAGGGGGGCTACACCTTC; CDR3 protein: CASSPTGVPEGGYTF
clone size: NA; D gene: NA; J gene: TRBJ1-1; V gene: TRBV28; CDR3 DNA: TGTGCCAGCAGTATCCGGGCCTCACGGGAGAACACTGAAGCTTTCTTT; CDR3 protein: CASSIRASRENTEAFF
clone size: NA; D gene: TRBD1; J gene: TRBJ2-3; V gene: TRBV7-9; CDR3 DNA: TGTGCCAGCAGCTCGGACAGGGCCACAGATACGCAGTATTTT; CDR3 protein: CASSSDRATDTQYF
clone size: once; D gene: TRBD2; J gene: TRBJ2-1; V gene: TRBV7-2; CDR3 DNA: TGTGCCAGCAGCTTAGCTGTAGCGGGAGGACGAGGTGAGCAGTTCTTC; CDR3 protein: CASSLAVAGGRGEQFF